These T cell receptor beta chains were read from a single sample in a study of siplizumab effects on memory and regulatory T cells. Measured with immunoSEQ multiplex PCR; TCRdb has only the in-frame clones, and not every one. This sample has around 100,000 clones, with 91% found just once. Material for sequencing was CD4+ T cells sorted from blood. These receptors came from a human donor in good health. CDR3s include the opening cysteine and the closing phenylalanine or tryptophan. Fields, in order: D gene, V gene, J gene, clone size, CDR3 DNA, CDR3 protein. D genes are given only for firm matches. The size entry is marked missing in some rows and otherwise reads once, few, many or a size class.

-	TRBV25-1	TRBJ2-1	-	TGTGCCAGCAGAGGGGCGCAGGGAAATGAGCAGTTCTTC	CASRGAQGNEQFF
-	TRBV6-6	TRBJ1-5	-	TGTGCCAGCAGTTACTCGAATCGGGAACAGCCCCAGCATTTT	CASSYSNREQPQHF
-	TRBV5-1	TRBJ1-1	once	TGCGCCAGCAGCTTGGCCGGGGCCGGGGCTGAAGCTTTCTTT	CASSLAGAGAEAFF
TRBD1	TRBV6-6	TRBJ2-5	-	TGTGCCAGCAATCAAGCCGGGACAGGGCAAGAGACCCAGTACTTC	CASNQAGTGQETQYF
TRBD2	TRBV18	TRBJ2-7	few	TGTGCCAGCTCACCATTAGCGGGGGGCTACGAGCAGTACTTC	CASSPLAGGYEQYF
-	TRBV5-6	TRBJ2-3	-	TGTGCCAGCAGCGGAGGGACACTCATCAGCACAGATACGCAGTATTTT	CASSGGTLISTDTQYF
-	TRBV19	TRBJ1-6	-	TGTGCCAGTAGTGGAGGGCAGGGAGGGTCCTCACCCCTCCACTTT	CASSGGQGGSSPLHF
TRBD1	TRBV5-1	TRBJ1-2	-	TGCGCCAGCAGCTCGACAGGGAACTATGGCTACACCTTC	CASSSTGNYGYTF
TRBD1	TRBV5-1	TRBJ2-1	-	TGCGCCAGCAGCGCGGGACAGGGCTCCTACAATGAGCAGTTCTTC	CASSAGQGSYNEQFF
-	TRBV19	TRBJ2-2	-	TGTGCCAGTAGTTCAGCAGGGTCGAACACCGGGGAGCTGTTTTTT	CASSSAGSNTGELFF
-	TRBV7-9	TRBJ2-2	-	TGTGCCAGTCGGGCGGATCCCACCGGGGAGCTGTTTTTT	CASRADPTGELFF
-	TRBV10-2	TRBJ2-5	-	TGCGCCACCAAAGATCCGGGGAGGGAGACCCAGTACTTC	CATKDPGRETQYF
TRBD1	TRBV19	TRBJ1-4	-	TGTGCCAGTGGAGTCTCGGGACAGGGGGGTGAAAAACTGTTTTTT	CASGVSGQGGEKLFF
-	TRBV29-1	TRBJ1-3	-	TGCAGCGTTGAGCAGTCAGGAAACACCATATATTTT	CSVEQSGNTIYF
-	TRBV7-8	TRBJ1-6	-	TGTGCCAGCAGCTTGGCCGGGAATTCACCCCTCCACTTT	CASSLAGNSPLHF
TRBD1	TRBV7-9	TRBJ2-7	-	TGTGCCAGCAGCTTTTATAGGGGGCGAAAGAACGAGCAGTACTTC	CASSFYRGRKNEQYF
-	TRBV20-1	TRBJ1-2	-	TGCATCGGGACATCTAACTATGGCTACACCTTC	CIGTSNYGYTF
TRBD1	TRBV28	TRBJ1-2	-	TGTGCCAGCAGTTTAGGGGGCAGGGGGTGGCAGGGCTACACCTTC	CASSLGGRGWQGYTF
TRBD2	TRBV5-6	TRBJ2-3	-	TGTGCCAGCAGCTTGGGAGGGGAGCGGGGGGACACAGATACGCAGTATTTT	CASSLGGERGDTDTQYF
-	TRBV19	TRBJ2-2	-	TGTGCCAGTAACCCCCAAGCGAACACCGGGGAGCTGTTTTTT	CASNPQANTGELFF
TRBD2	TRBV19	TRBJ2-2	-	TGTGCCACCACTACCCCGGGGGAGGGCACCGGGGAGCTGTTTTTT	CATTTPGEGTGELFF
-	TRBV7-2	TRBJ2-7	-	TGTGCCAGCAGCCTAAAGGGAACAGGGAGTTATCTCCACGAGCAGTACTTC	CASSLKGTGSYLHEQYF
-	TRBV5-5	TRBJ2-3	-	TGTGCCAGCAGCTTGGTTGGATCCGGGGGCTGGTGGGATACGCAGTATTTT	CASSLVGSGGWWDTQYF
-	TRBV5-1	TRBJ2-5	-	TGCGCCAGCAGCTTGGCAGGGTTCGAGACCCAGTACTTC	CASSLAGFETQYF
-	TRBV6-5	TRBJ1-2	once	TGTGCCAGCAGTTACAATGGGGTAGGGGGTGGCTACACCTTC	CASSYNGVGGGYTF
-	TRBV7-2	TRBJ1-2	-	TGTGCCAGCAGCTTAGGCAGGGGCTATGGCTACACCTTC	CASSLGRGYGYTF
-	TRBV23-1	TRBJ1-1	-	TGCGCCAGCAGTCAATCTAGAGGGGGAGGCACTGAAGCTTTCTTT	CASSQSRGGGTEAFF
TRBD1	TRBV6-6	TRBJ2-7	-	TGTGCCAGCAGCTGGGACAGGGTCGAGCAGTACTTC	CASSWDRVEQYF
-	TRBV9	TRBJ1-1	-	TGTGCCAGCAGCGTAATTAGGACTGGCGACTCTGAAGCTTTCTTT	CASSVIRTGDSEAFF
-	TRBV15	TRBJ1-6	few	TGTGCCACCAGCAGAGGGGCGGGGGCACCCCTCCACTTT	CATSRGAGAPLHF
-	TRBV7-7	TRBJ1-5	-	TGTGCCAGCAGCCTAGAAGCGGGGGGCTATAGGGATAGCAATCAGCCCCAGCATTTT	CASSLEAGGYRDSNQPQHF
TRBD2	TRBV7-2	TRBJ2-1	-	TGTGCCAGCAGCTTAGTGGGAGTGGGGACTAGCCGGAATGAGCAGTTCTTC	CASSLVGVGTSRNEQFF
TRBD1	TRBV10-3	TRBJ1-1	-	TGTGCCATCAGGTCCGACAGGGAAACTGAAGCTTTCTTT	CAIRSDRETEAFF
-	TRBV28	TRBJ1-1	-	TGTGCCAGCAGTTCTTCCGGGCAGATCACTGAAGCTTTCTTT	CASSSSGQITEAFF
-	TRBV10-3	TRBJ1-2	-	TGTGCCATCTCATTCCAATCCTCTAACTATGGCTACACCTTC	CAISFQSSNYGYTF
TRBD1	TRBV5-1	TRBJ2-3	once	TGCGCCAGCAGCTCCACGGAAAATCGGGCAGGGGGCCGCCCAGATACGCAGTATTTT	CASSSTENRAGGRPDTQYF
-	TRBV28	TRBJ2-4	once	TGTGCCAGCACTGAGGGGGGGGCCAAAAACATTCAGTACTTC	CASTEGGAKNIQYF
TRBD1	TRBV7-2	TRBJ1-3	-	TGTGCCAGCAGCACAGTTACAGGGGGCGCGGGGGGAAACACCATATATTTT	CASSTVTGGAGGNTIYF
-	TRBV28	TRBJ1-1	-	TGTGCCAGCAGTCCGACAGGAGCAGCTTTCTTT	CASSPTGAAFF
-	TRBV10-3	TRBJ2-3	-	TGTGCCATCCAATTTGGGGGCACAGATACGCAGTATTTT	CAIQFGGTDTQYF
TRBD1	TRBV7-8	TRBJ1-2	few	TGTGCCAGCAGCTTAGGAATTACAGGGGACGGAGAGGGCTACACCTTC	CASSLGITGDGEGYTF
-	TRBV19	TRBJ1-1	-	TGTGCCAGTAGTGCATCACAGGGATACACTGAAGCTTTCTTT	CASSASQGYTEAFF
-	TRBV7-3	TRBJ1-1	-	TGTGCCAGCAGCTTCGAACCCGCCCACCAGGACACCAAGAACACTGAAGCTTTCTTT	CASSFEPAHQDTKNTEAFF
TRBD1	TRBV2	TRBJ1-5	-	TGTGCCAGCAGTGCGGACAGGCCTTCTTATCAGCCCCAGCATTTT	CASSADRPSYQPQHF
TRBD2	TRBV6-1	TRBJ2-5	-	TGTGCCAGCAGCACTAGCGGGGGGAGGGGAGAGACCCAGTACTTC	CASSTSGGRGETQYF
-	TRBV7-3	TRBJ2-3	-	TGTGCCAGCAGCTTAGGGTTGGGACTCGGTGATACGCAGTATTTT	CASSLGLGLGDTQYF
TRBD1	TRBV5-6	TRBJ1-2	-	TGTGCCAGCAGCTCCGACAGGGACTATGGCTACACCTTC	CASSSDRDYGYTF
-	TRBV7-2	TRBJ1-2	-	TGTGCCAGCAGCTTTTTTCAAAGTCACTACACCTTC	CASSFFQSHYTF
-	TRBV6-6	TRBJ2-7	once	TGTGCCAGCAGTTACCCTCGGACGGAGAACTCCTACGAGCAGTACTTC	CASSYPRTENSYEQYF
-	TRBV6-6	TRBJ1-3	-	TGTGCCAGCAGCCAGACACAAAGAAACACCATATATTTT	CASSQTQRNTIYF
TRBD1	TRBV6-1	TRBJ1-5	-	TGTGCCAGCAGTGCCTACGGACAGGTCAATCAGCCCCAGCATTTT	CASSAYGQVNQPQHF
TRBD2	TRBV28	TRBJ2-3	-	TGTGCCAGCAGGACCTGGGCCGGGGGGTTCACAGATACGCAGTATTTT	CASRTWAGGFTDTQYF